The sequence of this T cell receptor (beta chain) was determined in a study of blood T cell repertoires in COVID-19. Study overall: Acute and convalescent COVID-19 samples came from the United States, Italy and Spain.

The V gene lost 3 bases and the J gene lost 7 bases, with 13 bases spanning the gap. The CDR3 length is 14 residues. CDR1 and CDR2 from the germline V gene are LNHDA and SQIVND (reference sequence). Original data processing: Estimation of nucleated cell counts was performed using reference gene primer amplification. The protocol was immunoSEQ multiplex PCR, while the TCRdb copy is restricted to in-frame clones and leaves out a portion. The V and J calls and the clone size are those of that table, but D and trimming were determined from the DNA. The sample holds approximately 150,000 clones, around 84% seen once.

Material for sequencing was peripheral blood. The clonotype was recovered from a man aged 65 to 79 with acute or convalescent COVID-19. J is TRBJ2-1 and V is TRBV19; perhaps TRBD2 as D (6 bases). DNA of the CDR3: TGTGCCAGTAGTATGAGGAGGGAAGTAAATGAGCAGTTCTTC. It is translated as CASSMRREVNEQFF. The full variable domain, in which reference TRBV19 and TRBJ2-1 provide the parts outside the CDR3, is DGGITQSPKYLFRKEGQNVTLSCEQNLNHDAMYWYRQDPGQGLRLIYYSQIVNDFQKGDIAEGYSVSREKKESFPLTVTSAQKNPTAFYLCASSMRREVNEQFFGPGTRLTVL.